This T cell receptor beta chain is drawn from a study of cytomegalovirus exposure and HLA in healthy donors. Overall study results and limits: The study designated over 150 TCR beta chains cytomegalovirus-associated. In vitro data verified a few CMV-associated chains as specific for CMV antigens. It was found in a later analysis that first-cohort TCR clusters tended to co-occur in the 130 or so validation repertoires.

Germline CDR1 MNHEY, CDR2 SVGAGI. This CDR3 has 14 residues. The J segment lost 4 bases and the V segment lost 7 bases, leaving 6 bases of the junction unmatched. The repertoire was sequenced with immunoSEQ multiplex PCR; TCRdb's copy has only in-frame clones and lacks some. The sample consists of about 190,000 clones, roughly four fifths of them appearing once. A word on this clone: Its target is not known.

Sequenced input: PBMCs. The rearrangement uses TRBV6-5 and TRBJ1-2; 10 bases map to TRBD1. This receptor was obtained from a woman aged 18 to 35 in good health and CMV-seropositive. The CDR3 DNA follows: TGTGCCAGCACCTCGGGGACAGGGGTCTATGGCTACACCTTC. It encodes CASTSGTGVYGYTF.